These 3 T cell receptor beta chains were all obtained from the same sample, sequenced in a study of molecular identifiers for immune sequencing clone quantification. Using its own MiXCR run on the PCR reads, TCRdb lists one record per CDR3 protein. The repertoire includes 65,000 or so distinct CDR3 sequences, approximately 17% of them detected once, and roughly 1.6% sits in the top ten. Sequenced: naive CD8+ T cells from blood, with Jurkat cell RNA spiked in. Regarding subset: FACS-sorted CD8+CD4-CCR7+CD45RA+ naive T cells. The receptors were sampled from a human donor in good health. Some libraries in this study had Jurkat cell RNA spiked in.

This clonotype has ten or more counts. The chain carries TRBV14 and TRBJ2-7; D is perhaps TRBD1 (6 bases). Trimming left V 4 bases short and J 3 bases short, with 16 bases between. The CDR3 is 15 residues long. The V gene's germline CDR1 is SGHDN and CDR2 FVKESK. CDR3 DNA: TGTGCCAGCAGCCGAACCGGGACACTATTCTACGAGCAGTACTTC. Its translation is CASSRTGTLFYEQYF.

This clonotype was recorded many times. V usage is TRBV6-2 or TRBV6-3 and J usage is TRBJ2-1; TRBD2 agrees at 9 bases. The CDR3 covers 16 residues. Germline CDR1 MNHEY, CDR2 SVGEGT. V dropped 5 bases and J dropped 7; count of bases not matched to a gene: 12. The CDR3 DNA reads TGTGCCAGCAGTACTCTTTGGGCTAGCGGGAATAATGAGCAGTTCTTC. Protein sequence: CASSTLWASGNNEQFF.

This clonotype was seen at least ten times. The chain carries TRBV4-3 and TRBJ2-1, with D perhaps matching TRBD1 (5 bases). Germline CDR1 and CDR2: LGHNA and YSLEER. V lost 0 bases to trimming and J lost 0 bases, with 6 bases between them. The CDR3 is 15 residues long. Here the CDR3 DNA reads TGCGCCAGCAGCCAAGACAGGGACTCCTACAATGAGCAGTTCTTC. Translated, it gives CASSQDRDSYNEQFF.